The entry below describes one TCR beta chain. Its antigen is not known. These data belong to a study of cytomegalovirus exposure and HLA in healthy donors. Study-level points and caveats: Owing to their indistinguishability, certain V segments, notably TRBV6-2 and TRBV6-3, were excluded.

V was trimmed by 6 bases and J by 2 bases, leaving 10 bases between them. Germline assignment: CDR1 MNHEY and CDR2 SVGAGI. CDR3 length equals 13 residues. A multiplex PCR was run with 60 Vbeta primers and 13 Jbeta primers. Measured with immunoSEQ multiplex PCR; TCRdb has only the in-frame clones, and not every one. Among around 150,000 clones listed, about two thirds were seen once. The specimen was PBMCs. The origin of this receptor is a woman aged 18-29 years in good health and CMV-seropositive. This chain joins TRBV6-5 and TRBJ2-5; weak D call: TRBD2 (5 bases). As DNA, the CDR3 is TGTGCCAGCAGCTACGGGGAGCAAGAGACCCAGTACTTC. It translates to CASSYGEQETQYF.